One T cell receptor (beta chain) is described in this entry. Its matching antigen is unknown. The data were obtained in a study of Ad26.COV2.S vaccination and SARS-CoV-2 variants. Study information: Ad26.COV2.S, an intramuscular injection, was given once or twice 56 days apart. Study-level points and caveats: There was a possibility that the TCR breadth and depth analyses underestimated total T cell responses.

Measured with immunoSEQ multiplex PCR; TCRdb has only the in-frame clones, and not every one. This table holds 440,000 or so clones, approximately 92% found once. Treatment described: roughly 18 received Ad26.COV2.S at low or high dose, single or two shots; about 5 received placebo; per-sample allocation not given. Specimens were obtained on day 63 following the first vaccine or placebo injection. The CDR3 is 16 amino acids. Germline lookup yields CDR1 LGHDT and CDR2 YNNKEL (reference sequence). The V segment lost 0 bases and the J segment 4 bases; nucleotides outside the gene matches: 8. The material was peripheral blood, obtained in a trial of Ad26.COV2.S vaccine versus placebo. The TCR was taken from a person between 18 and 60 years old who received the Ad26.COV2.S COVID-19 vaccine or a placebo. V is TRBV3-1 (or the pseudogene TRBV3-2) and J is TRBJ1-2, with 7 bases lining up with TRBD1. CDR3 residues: CASSQEFPGTAYGYTF. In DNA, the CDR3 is TGTGCCAGCAGCCAAGAGTTCCCCGGGACAGCCTATGGCTACACCTTC.